These 3 T cell receptor beta chains were sequenced from one sample in a study of blood T cells in healthy people across ages. Using a J-beta primer mix together with a sample-barcoded 5' primer, a second PCR was run for roughly 6 to 12 cycles. In TCRdb, the 5' RACE reads were re-called with MiXCR into one record per CDR3 protein. The table lists about 1,500,000 distinct CDR3 sequences, 35% to 45% of them singletons, with approximately 7.9% in the top ten. The sample taken for sequencing was blood. The source of these receptors is a woman between 18 and 30 years old in good health.

The rearrangement uses TRBV12-3 or TRBV12-4 and TRBJ2-7; 13 bases match TRBD2. V lost 5 bases to trimming and J lost 7 bases; unmatched junction nucleotides: 11. The CDR3 loop spans 16 amino acids. The CDR3 spells CASSRGLAGLSGEQYF. As DNA, the CDR3 is TGTGCCAGCAGTAGGGGACTAGCGGGGCTATCGGGAGAGCAGTACTTC.

In its sample, this clonotype was seen a few times. This sequence joins TRBV29-1 and TRBJ1-4, with D uncertain. Trimming stripped 0 bases from V and 7 bases from J, with 3 bases between. The CDR3 covers 11 residues. Germline lookup yields CDR1 SQVTM and CDR2 ANQGSEA. CDR3 bases: TGCAGCGTTGAAGATAGTGAAAAACTGTTTTTT. This sequence encodes CSVEDSEKLFF.

The J gene is TRBJ2-2, the V gene TRBV5-1; D is uncertain. Germline V gives CDR1 SGHRS, CDR2 YFSETQ. The CDR3 sequence is 18 residues long. V lost 0 bases, J lost 1 base, and 16 bases lay in between. In DNA, the CDR3 is TGCGCCAGCAGCTTGGTTGTTGTGACGGATGAGAACACCGGGGAGCTGTTTTTT. Translated, it gives CASSLVVVTDENTGELFF.